The 21 T cell receptor beta chains reported below all come from one sample, sequenced in a study of tumor-infiltrating lymphocytes in localized non-small cell lung cancer. Libraries were prepared by immunoSEQ multiplex PCR; TCRdb keeps only in-frame clonotypes and omits some of them. In the table there are fewer than 20,000 clones, approximately 80% of which are singletons. Sequenced: lung tumor tissue. Receptor source: a human donor with non-small cell lung cancer.

The J gene is TRBJ2-1, the V gene TRBV5-1; TRBD2 aligns across 13 bases. This CDR3 comprises 16 residues. The trim removed 4 bases at V and 3 bases at J, leaving 4 bases unmatched. Germline lookup yields CDR1 SGHRS and CDR2 YFSETQ. Here the CDR3 reads CASSPRLAGGYNEQFF. In DNA, the CDR3 is TGCGCCAGCAGCCCCAGACTAGCGGGAGGCTACAATGAGCAGTTCTTC.

The chain recombines TRBV2 with TRBJ1-2; tentative D call: TRBD1 (5 bases). The CDR3 extends over 13 amino acids. V lost 3 bases and J lost 4, with 9 bases in between. The germline V gene has CDR1 SNHLY and CDR2 FYNNEI. As DNA, the CDR3 is TGTGCCAGCAGTGAGGGGACGCTCTATGGCTACACCTTC. Amino acid sequence: CASSEGTLYGYTF.

The chain combines TRBV27 with TRBJ1-2, with TRBD1 matching over 9 bases. V shed 5 bases and J 7 bases; nucleotides not matched to a gene: 11. CDR3 length: 15 residues. In germline, CDR1 is MNHEY, CDR2 SMNVEV (reference sequence). The CDR3 spells CASSADRGRSGGYTF. The CDR3 DNA follows: TGTGCCAGCAGTGCGGACAGGGGAAGGTCGGGTGGCTACACCTTC.

The rearrangement joins TRBV5-1 to TRBJ2-5, with a possible D match to TRBD1 (6 bases). The end of the DNA is better explained by TRBJ2-7, so the J call may be wrong. The CDR3 loop spans 15 amino acids. CDR1 and CDR2 from the germline V gene are SGHRS and YFSETQ. The CDR3 region is CASSLRDTTSYEQYF. The CDR3 nucleotides are TGCGCCAGCAGCTTGAGGGACACCACCTCCTACGAGCAGTACTTC.

CDR3 nucleotide sequence: TGTGCCAGCAGACCCGGTGCAGGGATCGGGGAGCTGTTTTTT. As protein: CASRPGAGIGELFF. The J gene is TRBJ2-2, the V gene TRBV7-3; possible D gene TRBD1, 5 bases. Deletions cut 6 bases from V and 7 bases from J, with 15 bases between. The CDR3 totals 14 residues. Germline loops: CDR1 SGHTA, CDR2 FQGTGA.

J is TRBJ2-2 and V is TRBV4-2; 7 positions match TRBD2. The V and J ends lost 0 bases and 5 bases, in that order; junction bases with no gene match: 9. CDR1 LGHNA and CDR2 YNFKEQ come from the germline V gene. The CDR3 is 17 residues long. The CDR3 nucleotides are TGTGCCAGCAGCCAAGATTTTGTACTAGCGTCGACCGGGGAGCTGTTTTTT. Encoded protein: CASSQDFVLASTGELFF.

This clone was counted a single time. The rearrangement links TRBV4-3 to TRBJ1-2; 9 bases match TRBD1. From germline, CDR1 is LGHNA and CDR2 YSLEER. Unmatched junction bases numbered 5, after V lost 2 bases and J lost 7 bases. The CDR3 runs 14 residues. The CDR3, as DNA: TGCGCCAGCAGCCAACGACAGGGGGTGGGTGGCTACACCTTC. The encoded protein is CASSQRQGVGGYTF.

CDR3 DNA: TGTGCCAGCAGCAAACACACCGGGACAGCTGGGACTGAAGCTTTCTTT. This translates into CASSKHTGTAGTEAFF. The J gene is TRBJ1-1, the V gene TRBV7-9; 7 bases fit TRBD1. This CDR3 is built from 16 residues. The trim removed 5 bases at V and 5 bases at J, leaving 14 bases unmatched. CDR1 SEHNR and CDR2 FQNEAQ come from the germline V gene (reference sequence).

This chain connects TRBV27 to TRBJ2-7; 8 nucleotides match TRBD1. There are 15 residues in the CDR3. The ends lost 3 bases at V and 7 bases at J; junction bases unmatched: 11. Germline V lookup: CDR1 MNHEY, CDR2 SMNVEV (reference sequence). The CDR3 DNA reads as TGTGCCAGCAGTTTCACAGGGGGAGGCCTAGAAGAGCAGTACTTC. Encoded protein: CASSFTGGGLEEQYF.

This rearrangement joins TRBV27 to TRBJ2-1, with TRBD1 as a possible D gene (5 bases). In germline, CDR1 is MNHEY, CDR2 SMNVEV (reference sequence). This CDR3 has 15 residues. Trimming took 4 bases from V and 8 from J, leaving 18 bases between them. This CDR3 reads CASSSRPGRVDEQFF. CDR3 bases: TGTGCCAGCAGTTCACGGCCAGGGCGCGTGGATGAGCAGTTCTTC.

Sample share makes this clone medium-sized (0.01 to 0.1%). The V call is TRBV5-4, the J call TRBJ1-4; possible D gene TRBD1, 5 bases. V was cut by 2 bases and J by 3 bases, with 8 bases left in between. Germline CDR1 and CDR2: SGHNT and YYREEE (reference sequence). CDR3 length: 14 amino acids. The CDR3 sequence: CASSFGHANEKLFF. Here the CDR3 DNA reads TGTGCCAGCAGCTTTGGACACGCTAATGAAAAACTGTTTTTT.

This sequence joins TRBV4-2 and TRBJ1-2; unclear D gene. V was shortened by 3 bases and J by 8 bases, with 10 bases between the two germline ends. Germline CDR1 and CDR2: LGHNA and YNFKEQ. CDR3 length: 12 residues. The CDR3 bases are TGTGCCAGCAGCCAGGAAACCCGGGGCTACACCTTC. This gives the protein CASSQETRGYTF.

This clone was picked up a small number of times. The rearrangement uses TRBV5-1 and TRBJ1-5; 7 nucleotides align to TRBD1. V gave up 4 bases and J gave up 0 bases; unmatched junction bases: 7. Germline CDR1 reads SGHRS; CDR2 reads YFSETQ. The CDR3 runs 16 residues. CDR3 residues: CASSLGTDLSNQPQHF. The CDR3 bases are TGCGCCAGCAGCCTCGGGACAGACCTTAGCAATCAGCCCCAGCATTTT.

This chain connects TRBV5-1 to TRBJ2-1; a possible D gene is TRBD2 (5 bases). Trimming cost V 5 bases and J 9 bases, with 21 bases left between them. Germline lookup yields CDR1 SGHRS and CDR2 YFSETQ. The CDR3 is made up of 15 amino acids. In nucleotides, the CDR3 is TGCGCCAGCAGTACGGACTTCCCCGACCTAAGTGAGCAGTTCTTC. This codes for CASSTDFPDLSEQFF.

The chain recombines TRBV30 with TRBJ1-1; D is unclear. V was pared by 4 bases and J by 3 bases, with 12 bases between. CDR1 is GTSNPN, CDR2 SVGIG, per germline (reference sequence). The CDR3 sequence is 13 residues long. The CDR3 region has the DNA TGTGCCTGGAAGGGAAGGGCTGACACTGAAGCTTTCTTT. It yields the protein CAWKGRADTEAFF.

This sequence joins TRBV18 and TRBJ1-2, with D hard to call. Germline V gene lookup returns CDR1 KGHSH and CDR2 LQKENI. V was trimmed by 2 bases and J by 4 bases, leaving 11 bases between them. The CDR3 consists of 14 residues. CDR3 nucleotides: TGTGCCAGCTCACCAGAAGAGTTTGGCTATGGCTACACCTTC. Translating gives CASSPEEFGYGYTF.

The rearrangement joins TRBV7-9 to TRBJ1-1, with 8 bases matching TRBD1. The germline V gene has CDR1 SEHNR and CDR2 FQNEAQ (reference sequence). V lost 5 bases to trimming and J lost 4 bases; unmatched junction nucleotides: 9. The CDR3 is 15 amino acids. The chain's CDR3 is CASSPDRGWFTEAFF. CDR3 nucleotides: TGTGCCAGCAGCCCAGACAGGGGATGGTTCACTGAAGCTTTCTTT.

CDR3 nucleotide sequence: TGTGCCAGCAGCCCCCTGTCGGACGGCCTCCACTTT. As protein: CASSPLSDGLHF. The chain uses TRBV5-4 and TRBJ1-6; no firm D call. Trimming took 4 bases from V and 15 from J, leaving 14 bases between them. The CDR3 length is 12 residues. The germline gives CDR1 SGHNT, CDR2 YYREEE (reference sequence).

This sequence joins TRBV21-1 and TRBJ1-5. TRBV21-1 is described as a pseudogene. This CDR3 is 17 amino acids long. The CDR3: CASSKEFRAYSNQPQHF. DNA of the CDR3: TGTGCCAGCAGCAAAGAGTTTAGGGCGTATAGCAATCAGCCCCAGCATTTT.

V gene TRBV7-8 combines with J gene TRBJ1-2, with TRBD1 as a possible D gene (5 bases). Germline values: CDR1 SGHVS, CDR2 FQNEAQ. CDR3 size: 17 residues. V lost 1 base to trimming and J lost 2 bases, with 17 bases between them. CDR3 in amino acids: CASSLVFLETANYGYTF. For the CDR3, the DNA is TGTGCCAGCAGCTTAGTTTTTTTAGAGACAGCGAACTATGGCTACACCTTC.

The V call is TRBV5-6, the J call TRBJ1-4, with D hard to call. Per germline, CDR1 SGHDT and CDR2 YYEEEE. V was shortened by 2 bases and J by 4 bases, with 12 bases between the two germline ends. The CDR3 contains 15 residues. In DNA, the CDR3 is TGTGCCAGCAGCTTCATCGGGGAAAGTAATGAAAAACTGTTTTTT. Translated, it gives CASSFIGESNEKLFF.